A selection of T cell receptor beta chains follows, all from one sample in a study of tumor and adjacent non-tumor tissue in lung cancer. TCRdb fed the multiplex PCR reads into MiXCR, producing one record per CDR3 protein. The top ten hold around 25% of the sample, which has 220,000 or so distinct CDR3 sequences, 70% to 75% seen once. Sequenced input: lung tumor tissue. The receptors derive from a man aged 60-69 years with non-small cell lung cancer. Each CDR3 is given with its conserved first and last residue. Fields, in order: clone size, V gene, D gene, J gene, CDR3 length, CDR3 DNA, CDR3 protein. D genes are given only for firm matches. Clone size, where shown, is once, few, many, or a class for clones that have expanded.

>many|TRBV12-5|-|TRBJ2-1|13
TGTGCTAGTGGTTTGGTAAATCCGGTTGAGCAGTTCTTC
CASGLVNPVEQFF
>-|TRBV30|-|TRBJ1-5|13
TGTGCCTGGGACGGGGGGGGCAATCAGCCCCAGCATTTT
CAWDGGGNQPQHF
>-|TRBV11-2|TRBD1|TRBJ2-7|16
TGTGCCTGCAGCTTTAGGTCGTCGAGTCAGGGGGACGAGCAGTACTTC
CACSFRSSSQGDEQYF
>-|TRBV20-1|-|TRBJ1-4|13
TGCAGTGCTACGCCACGGGTTATGGAAATACTGTTTTTT
CSATPRVMEILFF
>-|TRBV2|TRBD1|TRBJ2-7|10
TGTGCCAGCAGTCTGACAGGGTGTTACTTC
CASSLTGCYF
>-|TRBV20-1|-|TRBJ2-7|12
TGTAGTGCTAGAAAACAGGCCTACGAGCGGTACTTC
CSARKQAYERYF
>-|TRBV29-1|-|TRBJ1-1|12
TGCGGCGTTGAAGGTGAATCCGTTGAAGCTTTCTTT
CGVEGESVEAFF
>-|TRBV4-2|-|TRBJ2-5|15
TGTGCCAGCAACCAGGATGTACTAGGTATTCGGACCCAGTACTTC
CASNQDVLGIRTQYF
>-|TRBV20-1|TRBD1|TRBJ2-3|15
TGCAGTGCTCCACCCGGGACAGGGGTTCGTGGGACGCAGTATTTT
CSAPPGTGVRGTQYF
>many|TRBV11-3|-|TRBJ2-2|17
TGTGCCAGCAGCTTAGGGGTGACAGCGTACCCCCCCGGGGAGCTGTTTTTT
CASSLGVTAYPPGELFF
>-|TRBV6-6|-|TRBJ2-2|17
TGTGCCAGCAGTCCCCGGGAAGGCGCCGGCCCGGTCGGGGAGCTGTTTTTT
CASSPREGAGPVGELFF
>few|TRBV28|TRBD2|TRBJ2-1|15
TGTGCCAGCAGTTCGATAATACTAGCGTCGAATGAGCAGTTCTTC
CASSSIILASNEQFF
>many|TRBV10-1|-|TRBJ2-3|14
TGCGCCAGCAGAAAGGACAGCGCCACAGATACGCAGTATTTT
CASRKDSATDTQYF
>-|TRBV20-1|TRBD2|TRBJ2-3|15
TGCAGTGCCAGCGGAGGGCTAGCGGGGTCGGATACGCAGTATTTT
CSASGGLAGSDTQYF
>-|TRBV6-5|TRBD2|TRBJ2-5|17
TGTGCCTCTGGTTCCGGGACTAGCGGTCACAGGGTGGAGACCCAGTACTTC
CASGSGTSGHRVETQYF
>-|TRBV6-5|-|TRBJ2-7|15
TGTGCGAGCGGTAATGGGGTAATCACTCGCTACGAGCAGTACTTC
CASGNGVITRYEQYF
>-|TRBV4-3|-|TRBJ1-2|16
TGCGCCAGCAGCCAAGATCACGGCAGTGGTGTATCTGGCTACACCTTC
CASSQDHGSGVSGYTF
>-|TRBV11-1|TRBD2|TRBJ2-3|16
TGTGCCAGCAGCTTGTTAGCGGGGGGGAGAACAGATACGCATTATTTT
CASSLLAGGRTDTHYF
>-|TRBV28|TRBD1|TRBJ2-7|15
TGTGCCACTCTCTCTTGGACAGGAGTCTCCTACGAGCAGTACTTC
CATLSWTGVSYEQYF
>-|TRBV5-1|-|TRBJ2-5|15
TGCGCCAGCAGCGCGGCGCAACAAGGAACAGATACCCAGTACTTC
CASSAAQQGTDTQYF
>-|TRBV12-3/TRBV12-4|-|TRBJ2-2|14
TGTGCCAGTAGGGTTCCCGTTTTGAGCGGGGAGCTGTTTTTT
CASRVPVLSGELFF
>-|TRBV11-2|-|TRBJ2-5|13
TGTGCCAGCAACTTAGGCCAGAAAGAGACTCAATACTTC
CASNLGQKETQYF
>many|TRBV10-1|-|TRBJ2-3|15
TGCGCCAGCAGTGACTACGGGAGAGACAGAGATACGCAGTATTTT
CASSDYGRDRDTQYF
>-|TRBV11-2|-|TRBJ2-2|13
TGTGGCAACAGCTTGGGCGGCACCGGGGAGCTGTTTTTT
CGNSLGGTGELFF
>-|TRBV4-2|-|TRBJ2-5|17
TGTGCCAGCAGCCAAGATACGAGCGTGGAGCATAGGGAGGCCCAGTACTTC
CASSQDTSVEHREAQYF
>-|TRBV29-1|TRBD1|TRBJ1-1|16
TGCAGTGTCGGCCACCGGGACAGGGGTTTCGACACTGAAGCTATCTTT
CSVGHRDRGFDTEAIF
>-|TRBV20-1|-|TRBJ2-7|12
TGCAGTGTAGGGCGACCTGGCTATGAGCAGTACTTC
CSVGRPGYEQYF
>-|TRBV20-1|-|TRBJ1-5|15
TGCAGTGCCTGGGACGGGAAAAAGGGCAATCAGCCCCAGAATTTT
CSAWDGKKGNQPQNF
>many|TRBV6-6|TRBD1|TRBJ1-2|16
TGTGCCAGCAGTTATCGTGGGACAGGGGGCGCAGAAGGCTACACCTTC
CASSYRGTGGAEGYTF
>-|TRBV6-5|TRBD2|TRBJ2-6|17
TGTGCCAGCAGCCTAGCGGGAGTCAGATCTGGGGCCAACGTCCCGACTTTC
CASSLAGVRSGANVPTF
>-|TRBV5-4|-|TRBJ2-7|14
TGTGCCAGCAGCTTGGGACAGGGAGGCCTCGAGCAGTACTTC
CASSLGQGGLEQYF
>once|TRBV20-1|-|TRBJ2-2|13
TGCAGTGCTAGGAAGGAGGACACCGGGGAGCTGTTTTTT
CSARKEDTGELFF
>few|TRBV4-2|TRBD2|TRBJ2-7|15
TGTGCCAGCAGCCAAGATCGCGGGAGCTCCTACGAGCAGTACTTC
CASSQDRGSSYEQYF
>many|TRBV7-9|-|TRBJ1-6|15
TGTGCCAGCAGCTTAGAAGGATTACAGAATTCACCCCTCCACTTT
CASSLEGLQNSPLHF
>many|TRBV6-2/TRBV6-3|TRBD2|TRBJ2-3|16
TGTGCCAGCAGCTACTTTCTTACGGGAGGGACGGATACGCAGTATTTT
CASSYFLTGGTDTQYF
>-|TRBV4-2|-|TRBJ2-3|15
TGTGCCAGTACCCGCGTGGGGGAAGGCACAGATACGCAGTATTTT
CASTRVGEGTDTQYF
>-|TRBV6-1|-|TRBJ1-5|15
TGTGCCACCACTTGGACATGGGTTAGCAATCAGCCCCAGCATTTT
CATTWTWVSNQPQHF
>-|TRBV20-1|-|TRBJ2-4|14
TGCAGTGCTCAGGACGGCTTAACCAGAAACATTCAGTACTTC
CSAQDGLTRNIQYF
>-|TRBV10-1|-|TRBJ2-1|12
TGCGCCAGCGCCGGGACATCCGGGGAGCAGCTCTTC
CASAGTSGEQLF
>-|TRBV11-3|-|TRBJ2-1|12
TGTGCCAGCAGCTTAGATGCTGTTAGGCAGTTCTTT
CASSLDAVRQFF
>once|TRBV4-3|-|TRBJ2-3|13
TGCGCCAGCAGCCAAGACCCTGGGGGTACGCTGTATTTT
CASSQDPGGTLYF
>-|TRBV11-2|-|TRBJ1-2|15
TGTGCCAGCAGCTTAGACCTCTGGCAAGCCTATAGCTACACCTTC
CASSLDLWQAYSYTF
>-|TRBV4-2|-|TRBJ2-1|12
TGTGCCAGCAACAGCTCCTACAATGAGCAGTTCTTC
CASNSSYNEQFF
>-|TRBV11-2|-|TRBJ2-5|12
TGTGCCAGCAGCTCTCATCAAGAGACCCTGTACTTC
CASSSHQETLYF
>-|TRBV20-1|-|TRBJ1-5|15
TGCAGTGCTAGGGTATGGCTCTATAGCAATAAGCCCCAGCATTTT
CSARVWLYSNKPQHF
>-|TRBV11-2|-|TRBJ1-1|14
TGTGCCAGCACCTTAGTTGGGAGGGACACTGAAGCTTTCTTT
CASTLVGRDTEAFF
>few|TRBV6-1|TRBD1|TRBJ2-7|15
TGTGGCAGCACCCCGAGCCGGGACAGGTCCTACGAGCAGTACTTC
CGSTPSRDRSYEQYF
>-|TRBV11-2|TRBD2|TRBJ2-5|17
TGTGCCAGCAGTTCTGGGCAGGGACTAGCGGCACAAGGGATCCAGTACTTC
CASSSGQGLAAQGIQYF
>-|TRBV28|-|TRBJ2-1|17
TGTGCCAGCAGTTTCGGCGGAAAGGGGGGGATCTATAATGAGCAGTTCTTC
CASSFGGKGGIYNEQFF
>-|TRBV11-2|-|TRBJ2-7|15
TGTGCCAGCAATACATTAGAGGGCGAATCCTACGAGCAGTACTTC
CASNTLEGESYEQYF
>-|TRBV20-1|-|TRBJ2-2|14
TGCAGTGCTTCCGGACTGGTGAACACCGGGGAGCTGTTTTTT
CSASGLVNTGELFF